These 13 T cell receptor beta chains were sequenced from one sample in a study of cytomegalovirus exposure and HLA in healthy donors. Sequencing was performed with immunoSEQ multiplex PCR; in TCRdb, only in-frame clones are kept and a portion is missing. The sample comprises about 140,000 clones, around four fifths of which are singletons, and roughly 27% rests with the top ten. Source material: PBMCs. Receptor source: a man aged 30 to 39 in good health and CMV-seropositive.

This rearrangement joins TRBV7-7 to TRBJ1-3; possibly TRBD1 for D (5 bases). Trimming stripped 5 bases from V and 3 bases from J, with 8 bases between. There are 13 residues in the CDR3. Looked up from germline, CDR1 is SSHAT and CDR2 is FNYEAQ (reference sequence). The CDR3 here is CASSPGVGNTIYF. CDR3 DNA sequence: TGTGCCAGCAGCCCGGGGGTTGGAAACACCATATATTTT.

This chain connects TRBV5-4 to TRBJ1-1, with a possible D match to TRBD1 (5 bases). The germline V gene has CDR1 SGHNT and CDR2 YYREEE (reference sequence). CDR3 length equals 16 residues. V was shortened by 4 bases and J by 4 bases, with 20 bases between the two germline ends. DNA for the CDR3: TGTGCCAGCAGCCGGGGCGGTTTATGGGGGGGCACTGAAGCTTTCTTT. The encoded protein is CASSRGGLWGGTEAFF.

The V gene is TRBV29-1, the J gene TRBJ2-7, with 9 bases identical to TRBD1. Trimming removed 6 bases from V and 7 bases from J; junction bases left unmatched: 10. The germline V gene has CDR1 SQVTM and CDR2 ANQGSEA. The CDR3 runs to 13 residues. This CDR3 is CSVGDRVRGEQYF. CDR3 nucleotides: TGCAGCGTGGGGGACAGGGTAAGAGGGGAGCAGTACTTC.

The genes are TRBV7-6 and TRBJ2-3; D might be TRBD2 (6 bases). Deletions cut 3 bases from V and 7 bases from J, with 20 bases between. The CDR3 is 16 residues long. Germline loops: CDR1 SGHVS, CDR2 FNYEAQ. DNA of the CDR3: TGTGCCAGCAGCTTTTTACGGGAGCAGTTCGCAAATACGCAGTATTTT. The encoded protein is CASSFLREQFANTQYF.

The chain has TRBV6-5 and TRBJ2-7; possible D gene TRBD1, 8 bases. Germline loops: CDR1 MNHEY, CDR2 SVGAGI. V was shortened by 0 bases and J by 4 bases, with 16 bases between the two germline ends. The CDR3 is made up of 16 amino acids. The chain's CDR3 is CASSYSRTGRGYEQYF. CDR3 sequence (DNA): TGTGCCAGCAGTTACTCCCGGACAGGGAGGGGATACGAGCAGTACTTC.

The chain couples TRBV21-1 to TRBJ2-1; TRBD1, the table's D call, lacks a check against the DNA. TRBV21-1 is deemed a pseudogene. The CDR3 consists of 15 residues. CDR3 residues: CASTSGGQGYNEQFF. CDR3 coding DNA: TGTGCCAGCACCTCAGGTGGGCAGGGGTACAATGAGCAGTTCTTC.

The chain recombines TRBV10-3 with TRBJ1-2, with 7 bases fitting TRBD1. CDR3 length equals 15 residues. The germline CDR1 and CDR2 sequences are ENHRY and SYGVKD. J lost 5 bases, V lost 3 bases, and 9 bases had no gene match. The DNA for the CDR3 is TGTGCCATCAGTGATACCACCGGGACAGAATATGGCTACACCTTC. Translated: CAISDTTGTEYGYTF.

This chain uses TRBV6-5 with TRBJ1-1, with D unclear. V was shortened by 5 bases and J by 5 bases, with 12 bases between the two germline ends. Germline loops: CDR1 MNHEY, CDR2 SVGAGI. This CDR3 contains 13 residues. This CDR3 reads CASSAPEATEAFF. The CDR3, as DNA: TGTGCCAGCAGTGCCCCGGAGGCAACTGAAGCTTTCTTT.

V and J are TRBV6-5 and TRBJ1-4; no definite D call. The CDR3 is 15 residues long. Looked up from germline, CDR1 is MNHEY and CDR2 is SVGAGI. Trimming stripped 2 bases from V and 4 bases from J, with 11 bases between. In nucleotides, the CDR3 is TGTGCCAGCAGTTACGCCCAGACGGGTAATGAAAAACTGTTTTTT. This translates into CASSYAQTGNEKLFF.

The chain employs TRBV9 and TRBJ2-3; weak D call: TRBD2 (6 bases). The CDR3 is 11 amino acids. CDR1 and CDR2 from the germline V gene are SGDLS and YYNGEE. V lost 5 bases and J 6 bases, leaving 7 bases between the germline ends. DNA of the CDR3: TGTGCCAGCAGAGGAGGGGATACGCAGTATTTT. Its protein is CASRGGDTQYF.

This chain joins TRBV18 and TRBJ2-3, with 13 positions matching TRBD2. Germline-derived CDR1 and CDR2 are KGHSH and LQKENI. This CDR3 spans 15 amino acids. V was clipped by 3 bases and J by 8 bases; unmatched bases: 5. DNA for the CDR3: TGTGCCAGCTCACCTGGGACTAGCGGGGACCCTACGCAGTATTTT. Translating gives CASSPGTSGDPTQYF.

The count of this clone is one. One junction end disagrees with the germline gene, perhaps due to a read error. The chain joins TRBV19 to TRBJ1-4, with TRBD1 as a possible D gene (5 bases). Germline assignment: CDR1 LNHDA and CDR2 SQIVND (reference sequence). This CDR3 has 14 residues. The CDR3 reads CASSISGSGEKLFF. CDR3 coding DNA: TGTGCCAGTAGTATCTCGGGGTCGGGGGAAAAGCTGTTTTTT.

The chain employs TRBV7-3 and TRBJ2-2, with D unclear. The CDR3 sequence is 14 residues long. CDR1 and CDR2 from the germline V gene are SGHTA and FQGTGA. Trimming removed 2 bases at V and 0 bases at J, with 4 bases between. This chain's CDR3 is CASSLLSNTGELFF. The CDR3 coding sequence is TGTGCCAGCAGCTTACTGTCGAACACCGGGGAGCTGTTTTTT.